Each of the 3 T cell receptor beta chains below was sequenced from the same sample in a study of T cells in Graves' hyperthyroidism and ophthalmopathy (dated by TCRdb to the late 2010s). The protocol used for the library was multiplex PCR. The instrument given in TCRdb is Illumina HiSeq 2000. Amplification of TCR beta CDR3 regions was carried out from RNA transcripts. For the first round of RT-PCR on the TCR CDR3, the HTBI primer set was used together with the Qiagen OneStep RT-PCR kit. TCRdb's own reprocessing of the public reads used fastp at Q25 and MiXCR and kept productive beta chains. Rows are unified per CDR3 protein, each entry keeping the most common DNA and genes. For this sample there are 500,000 to 650,000 distinct CDR3 sequences; approximately 17% appear just once. Of the sample, around 17% is held by the ten largest clones. Sequencing was done on a sample of blood. The receptors here all came from a woman aged 18 to 35 with Graves' ophthalmopathy.

The V gene is TRBV7-6, the J gene TRBJ1-4, with a tentative D call TRBD1 (5 bases). The CDR3 runs 14 residues. Germline V gene sequence: CDR1 SGHVS, CDR2 FNYEAQ. V dropped 4 bases and J dropped 8 bases, with 14 bases sitting between them. CDR3 sequence: CASSSGPGSEKLFF. CDR3 bases: TGTGCCAGCAGCTCAGGGCCGGGAAGCGAAAAACTGTTTTTT.

This clonotype was counted ten times or more. The chain recombines TRBV7-8 with TRBJ2-5; D uncertain. The CDR3 runs 11 residues. V was trimmed by 4 bases and J by 4 bases, leaving 4 bases between them. Looked up from germline, CDR1 is SGHVS and CDR2 is FQNEAQ. The CDR3 spells CASSYLETQYF. In nucleotides, the CDR3 is TGTGCCAGCAGCTACCTAGAGACCCAGTACTTC.

This sequence joins TRBV5-1 and TRBJ1-2; no clear D gene. Germline-derived CDR1 and CDR2 are SGHRS and YFSETQ. V lost 4 bases to trimming and J lost 4 bases, with 11 bases between them. The CDR3 runs to 13 residues. This chain's CDR3 is CASSQQSLYGYTF. The CDR3 DNA is TGCGCCAGCAGCCAACAGTCCCTCTATGGCTACACCTTC.